The 20 T cell receptor beta chains below were found in one sample sequenced in a study of blood T cell repertoires in COVID-19. Libraries were prepared by immunoSEQ multiplex PCR; TCRdb keeps only in-frame clonotypes and omits some of them. The data hold approximately 70,000 clones, with roughly 87% observed a single time. Input material: peripheral blood. Receptors originate from a woman aged 50 to 60 with COVID-19, enrolled during active disease.

The genes are TRBV7-3 and TRBJ2-1; 11 bases match TRBD2. This CDR3 has 16 residues. Germline V CDR1 and CDR2: SGHTA, FQGTGA. The trim removed 5 bases at V and 10 bases at J, leaving 13 bases unmatched. The CDR3, as DNA: TGTGCCAGCAGCCGACTAGCGGGGCCGCTCGCTCAAGAGCAGTTCTTC. It is translated as CASSRLAGPLAQEQFF. Based on the CDR3 plus reference TRBV7-3 and TRBJ2-1, the full variable domain is GAGVSQTPSNKVTEKGKYVELRCDPISGHTALYWYRQSLGQGPEFLIYFQGTGAADDSGLPNDRFFAVRPEGSVSTLKIQRTERGDSAVYLCASSRLAGPLAQEQFFGPGTRLTVL.

In DNA, the CDR3 is TGCGCCAGCAGCTTGGCGGGGCGGGGGCTCTACGAGCAGTACTTC. The encoded protein is CASSLAGRGLYEQYF. V and J are TRBV5-1 and TRBJ2-7; D perhaps matches TRBD2 (7 bases). Germline V gene sequence: CDR1 SGHRS, CDR2 YFSETQ. V was clipped by 0 bases and J by 3 bases, with 13 bases between them. CDR3 size: 15 residues.

This chain connects TRBV27 to TRBJ2-4; 10 nucleotides match TRBD2. CDR1 and CDR2 (germline): MNHEY, SMNVEV (reference sequence). CDR3 length: 19 amino acids. The V and J ends lost 5 bases and 3 bases, in that order; junction bases with no gene match: 16. The CDR3 reads CASSLTPVLAGVDKNIQYF. The DNA of the CDR3 is TGTGCCAGCAGTCTAACCCCGGTGCTAGCGGGAGTTGACAAAAACATTCAGTACTTC.

This chain joins TRBV5-1 and TRBJ2-1; 10 nucleotides match TRBD1. Germline assignment: CDR1 SGHRS and CDR2 YFSETQ. This CDR3 comprises 16 residues. Losses at the gene ends were 5 bases for V and 5 bases for J; bases not matched to a gene: 10. The CDR3 nucleotides are TGCGCCAGCAGTATCCCCGGGACAGGGGTCCACAATGAGCAGTTCTTC. Amino acid sequence: CASSIPGTGVHNEQFF.

This chain joins TRBV18 and TRBJ1-2; D remains ambiguous. This CDR3 contains 13 residues. Germline CDR1 KGHSH, CDR2 LQKENI. V lost 6 bases, J lost 1 base, and 9 bases lay in between. CDR3 protein: CASSLDFNYGYTF. CDR3 nucleotides: TGTGCCAGCTCCCTGGACTTTAACTATGGCTACACCTTC.

The chain joins TRBV28 to TRBJ1-2, with 7 bases lining up with TRBD1. The CDR3 runs to 15 residues. Germline trimming cut 5 bases from V and 0 bases from J; bases unmatched to any gene: 6. Germline V lookup: CDR1 MDHEN, CDR2 SYDVKM. CDR3 region: CASSGRDRTNYGYTF. CDR3 sequence (DNA): TGTGCCAGCAGTGGCCGGGACAGAACTAACTATGGCTACACCTTC.

The chain couples TRBV7-3 to TRBJ1-3; D unclear. The length of the CDR3 is 14 residues. Trimming removed 3 bases at V and 0 bases at J, with 6 bases between. Looked up from germline, CDR1 is SGHTA and CDR2 is FQGTGA. The CDR3 spells CASSLAGSGNTIYF. CDR3 sequence (DNA): TGTGCCAGCAGCTTGGCAGGCTCTGGAAACACCATATATTTT.

This chain uses TRBV5-4 with TRBJ2-5, with D perhaps matching TRBD2 (6 bases). V lost 0 bases to trimming and J lost 5 bases, with 11 bases between them. The germline V gene encodes CDR1 SGHNT and CDR2 YYREEE (reference sequence). The CDR3 has 14 residues. In DNA form, the CDR3 reads TGTGCCAGCAGCTTGGGAGTAGGGAGGGAGACCCAGTACTTC. This codes for CASSLGVGRETQYF.

This chain links TRBV11-3 with TRBJ2-2, with D perhaps TRBD2 (7 bases). V was clipped by 5 bases and J by 7 bases, with 17 bases between them. Germline CDR1 is SGHNT and CDR2 is YENEEA. The CDR3 is 15 amino acids. The CDR3 sequence is CASSPLRGGNGELFF. The CDR3 coding sequence is TGTGCCAGCAGCCCCTTGAGGGGGGGAAACGGGGAGCTGTTTTTT. Based on the CDR3 plus reference TRBV11-3 and TRBJ2-2, the full variable domain is EAGVVQSPRYKIIEKKQPVAFWCNPISGHNTLYWYLQNLGQGPELLIRYENEEAVDDSQLPKDRFSAERLKGVDSTLKIQPAELGDSAVYLCASSPLRGGNGELFFGEGSRLTVL.

This clone was seen a single time. J is TRBJ1-4 and V is TRBV18; D is ambiguous. Trimming left V 3 bases short and J 0 bases short, with 14 bases between. CDR1 is KGHSH, CDR2 LQKENI, per germline. The CDR3 contains 17 residues. CDR3 sequence (DNA): TGTGCCAGCTCACCTTCTTCAGGCCTGGCAACTAATGAAAAACTGTTTTTT. It translates to CASSPSSGLATNEKLFF.

CDR3 in DNA: TGTGCCAGCAAAAATACAGGGGGCACTGAAGCTTTCTTT. Translated: CASKNTGGTEAFF. The chain joins TRBV27 to TRBJ1-1; TRBD1 aligns across 8 bases. The germline V gene encodes CDR1 MNHEY and CDR2 SMNVEV (reference sequence). The CDR3 spans 13 residues. The V gene end was trimmed by 7 bases and the J gene end by 4 bases; junction bases not matched to a gene: 5.

The chain combines TRBV5-1 with TRBJ2-6; TRBD2 agrees at 11 bases. V was clipped by 2 bases and J by 2 bases; unmatched bases: 12. Germline V lookup: CDR1 SGHRS, CDR2 YFSETQ. This CDR3 contains 20 residues. The CDR3 reads CASSLVLAGVQETGANVLTF. Written as DNA, the CDR3 is TGCGCCAGCAGCTTAGTACTAGCGGGAGTTCAAGAAACTGGGGCCAACGTCCTGACTTTC.

This clone has at least ten counts. The rearrangement uses TRBV5-4 and TRBJ2-7, with D perhaps matching TRBD2 (7 bases). The CDR3 sequence is 16 residues long. Germline V gene lookup returns CDR1 SGHNT and CDR2 YYREEE (reference sequence). The V and J ends lost 0 bases and 3 bases respectively, with 16 bases between them. The CDR3, as DNA: TGTGCCAGCAGCTTGGTTGCGGGGGCGGGATACTACGAGCAGTACTTC. It translates to CASSLVAGAGYYEQYF.

The V and J genes are TRBV9 and TRBJ1-5; perhaps TRBD1 as D (6 bases). This CDR3 spans 15 amino acids. Germline values: CDR1 SGDLS, CDR2 YYNGEE. V gave up 0 bases and J gave up 3 bases, with 10 bases separating them. The CDR3 sequence: CASSVGDTFNQPQHF. The CDR3 DNA is TGTGCCAGCAGCGTAGGGGACACTTTCAATCAGCCCCAGCATTTT.

This clone was counted a single time. The chain has TRBV9 and TRBJ1-6; D ambiguous. Trimming stripped 0 bases from V and 10 bases from J, with 11 bases between. This CDR3 spans 14 amino acids. Germline CDR1 and CDR2: SGDLS and YYNGEE. DNA of the CDR3: TGTGCCAGCAGCGTAGAGCCGGGTGACTCACCCCTCCACTTT. Translated: CASSVEPGDSPLHF.

Only one count was recorded for this clone. DNA for the CDR3: TGTGCCAGCAGTGAAGGGCTGGTCTATGGCTACACCTTC. Translation gives CASSEGLVYGYTF. The chain is built from TRBV6-1 and TRBJ1-2; D remains unclear. The CDR3 consists of 13 residues. Trimming took 1 base from V and 4 from J, leaving 7 bases between them. Per germline, CDR1 MNHNS and CDR2 SASEGT.

The V call is TRBV15, the J call TRBJ2-7; perhaps TRBD2 as D (6 bases). V lost 9 bases and J lost 0, with 18 bases in between. Germline CDR1 LNHNV, CDR2 YYDKDF (reference sequence). This CDR3 region has 15 residues. CDR3 residues: CATRRRGGLSYEQYF. The CDR3 DNA follows: TGTGCCACTCGACGGCGGGGAGGCCTCTCCTACGAGCAGTACTTC.

The gene calls are TRBV18 and TRBJ2-1; 9 nucleotides align to TRBD1. This CDR3 contains 15 residues. Germline CDR1 KGHSH, CDR2 LQKENI. J gave up 5 bases and V 4 bases, and 6 bases lay outside the gene matches. The CDR3 nucleotides read TGTGCCAGCTCACGGGGGACAGGGAATGACAATGAGCAGTTCTTC. This encodes CASSRGTGNDNEQFF. The variable domain in full, completed from reference TRBV18 and TRBJ2-1, reads NAGVMQNPRHLVRRRGQEARLRCSPMKGHSHVYWYRQLPEEGLKFMVYLQKENIIDESGMPKERFSAEFPKEGPSILRIQQVVRGDSAAYFCASSRGTGNDNEQFFGPGTRLTVL.

V is TRBV27 and J is TRBJ1-2; 7 nucleotides agree with TRBD1. Losses at the gene ends were 6 bases for V and 0 bases for J; bases not matched to a gene: 10. In germline, CDR1 is MNHEY, CDR2 SMNVEV (reference sequence). CDR3 length: 16 amino acids. CDR3 region: CASRTGTDSANYGYTF. CDR3 nucleotides: TGTGCCAGCAGAACCGGGACAGACAGCGCTAACTATGGCTACACCTTC.

The J gene is TRBJ2-1, the V gene TRBV4-2, with TRBD1 matching over 7 bases. The V segment lost 2 bases and the J segment 7 bases; nucleotides outside the gene matches: 2. The germline V gene has CDR1 LGHNA and CDR2 YNFKEQ. The CDR3 loop spans 13 amino acids. This CDR3 is CASSQRQGNEQFF. CDR3 coding DNA: TGTGCCAGCAGCCAACGACAGGGAAATGAGCAGTTCTTC.